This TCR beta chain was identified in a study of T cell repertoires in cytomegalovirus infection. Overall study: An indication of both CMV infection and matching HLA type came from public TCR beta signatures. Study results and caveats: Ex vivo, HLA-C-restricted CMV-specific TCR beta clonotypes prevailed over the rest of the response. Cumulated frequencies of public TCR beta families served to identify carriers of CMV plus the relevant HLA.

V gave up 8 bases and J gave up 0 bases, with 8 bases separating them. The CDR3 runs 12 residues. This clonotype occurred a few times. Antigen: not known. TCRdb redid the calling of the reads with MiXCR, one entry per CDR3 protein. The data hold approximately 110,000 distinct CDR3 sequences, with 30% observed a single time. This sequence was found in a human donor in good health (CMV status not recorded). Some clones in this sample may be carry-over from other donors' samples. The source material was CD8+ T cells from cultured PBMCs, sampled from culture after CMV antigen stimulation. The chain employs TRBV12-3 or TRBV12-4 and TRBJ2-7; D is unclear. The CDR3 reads CASAPSSYEQYF. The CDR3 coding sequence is TGTGCCAGCGCCCCGAGCTCCTACGAGCAGTACTTC.